Listed below are T cell receptor beta chains from one sample, sequenced in a study of blood T cell repertoires in COVID-19. Assay: immunoSEQ multiplex PCR; the TCRdb copy retains only in-frame clones and omits some. This table has approximately 20,000 clones, approximately 90% appearing once. Sequencing used peripheral blood. Receptor source: a man between 65 and 79 years old with acute or convalescent COVID-19. The CDR3 runs from the conserved cysteine through the conserved F or W. Each record gives: V gene, clone size, D gene, J gene, CDR3 protein, CDR3 DNA. A D gene is named only where the DNA matches it firmly. The size entry is marked missing in some rows and otherwise reads once, few, many or a size class.

>TRBV7-9|few|NA|TRBJ2-3
CASSFSTSTDTQYF
TGTGCCAGCAGCTTTTCCACTAGCACAGATACGCAGTATTTT
>TRBV7-9|NA|NA|TRBJ2-2
CASRLGHNTGELFF
TGTGCCAGCAGGTTGGGACACAACACCGGGGAGCTGTTTTTT
>TRBV18|NA|NA|TRBJ2-2
CASSPQQANTGELFF
TGTGCCAGCTCACCACAACAGGCGAACACCGGGGAGCTGTTTTTT
>TRBV5-5|NA|NA|TRBJ2-7
CASSIGPQASYEQYF
TGTGCCAGCAGCATTGGGCCTCAGGCCTCCTACGAGCAGTACTTC
>TRBV6-1|NA|TRBD2|TRBJ2-1
CASSEWGGYNEQFF
TGTGCCAGCAGTGAATGGGGGGGATACAATGAGCAGTTCTTC
>TRBV7-2|NA|NA|TRBJ2-7
CASSRSYEQYF
TGTGCCAGCAGCCGCTCCTACGAGCAGTACTTC
>TRBV5-6|NA|TRBD1|TRBJ1-6
CASSPGTENSPLHF
TGTGCCAGCAGCCCCGGGACAGAGAATTCACCCCTCCACTTT
>TRBV2|NA|NA|TRBJ2-7
CASNGWESYEQYF
TGTGCCAGCAATGGGTGGGAGTCCTACGAGCAGTACTTC
>TRBV11-1|NA|TRBD1|TRBJ1-1
CASSLAGTGVF
TGTGCCAGCAGCTTAGCGGGGACAGGCGTATTT
>TRBV15|NA|NA|TRBJ1-2
CATSREGGSRGYTF
TGTGCCACCAGCAGAGAGGGGGGTTCGAGAGGCTACACCTTC
>TRBV6-2/TRBV6-3|NA|TRBD1|TRBJ2-1
CASSHRGSSYNEQFF
TGTGCCAGCAGTCACAGGGGGTCCTCCTACAATGAGCAGTTCTTC
>TRBV4-1|NA|NA|TRBJ1-1
CASSPNGGGNTEAFF
TGCGCCAGCAGCCCCAACGGGGGAGGGAACACTGAAGCTTTCTTT
>TRBV28|NA|NA|TRBJ2-7
CASTLGSSEQYF
TGTGCCAGCACCCTAGGGAGTTCCGAGCAGTACTTC
>TRBV7-8|once|NA|TRBJ1-6
CASSRNGEPPLHF
TGTGCCAGCAGCCGAAACGGGGAACCACCCCTCCACTTT
>TRBV29-1|NA|NA|TRBJ1-5
CSVQTGEGQPQHF
TGCAGCGTCCAAACGGGGGAAGGGCAGCCCCAGCATTTT
>TRBV7-9|NA|NA|TRBJ1-1
CASSLALSQGGKAFF
TGTGCCAGCAGCTTAGCGTTGTCGCAGGGCGGGAAAGCTTTCTTT
>TRBV7-2|NA|TRBD1|TRBJ1-1
CASISPRQGAQAFF
TGTGCCAGCATTAGCCCCCGACAGGGGGCGCAAGCTTTCTTT
>TRBV5-1|NA|NA|TRBJ1-1
CASSPRTAMNTEAFF
TGCGCCAGCAGCCCCAGGACAGCGATGAACACTGAAGCTTTCTTT
>TRBV28|NA|TRBD1|TRBJ1-5
CASSSQTGGNQPQHF
TGTGCCAGCAGTTCTCAGACAGGGGGCAATCAGCCCCAGCATTTT
>TRBV27|NA|TRBD1|TRBJ2-7
CASSFWDRAYEQYF
TGTGCCAGCAGTTTTTGGGACAGAGCCTACGAGCAGTACTTC
>TRBV28|once|NA|TRBJ2-4
CASTNLRGGANIQYF
TGTGCCAGCACTAACTTAAGGGGGGGTGCGAACATTCAGTACTTC
>TRBV19|NA|NA|TRBJ1-6
CASSPDGRGFNSPLHF
TGTGCCAGTAGCCCGGACGGGAGGGGATTCAATTCACCCCTCCACTTT
>TRBV5-1|few|TRBD2|TRBJ2-7
CASSLGLAGLEQYF
TGCGCCAGCAGCTTGGGACTAGCGGGACTCGAGCAGTACTTC
>TRBV18|NA|NA|TRBJ1-1
CASSPLNQGNTEAFF
TGTGCCAGCTCACCACTAAATCAGGGGAACACTGAAGCTTTCTTT
>TRBV7-9|NA|NA|TRBJ2-1
CASSFTGLNNEQFF
TGTGCCAGCAGCTTTACCGGACTTAACAATGAGCAGTTCTTC
>TRBV4-2|NA|NA|TRBJ1-5
CASSQSGSGNQPQHF
TGTGCCAGCAGCCAGTCTGGCTCAGGGAATCAGCCCCAGCATTTT
>TRBV9|NA|NA|TRBJ2-2
CASRTPGTGELFF
TGTGCCAGCAGGACACCGGGGACCGGGGAGCTGTTTTTT
>TRBV3-1/TRBV3-2|NA|TRBD2|TRBJ2-1
CASSSLGDYQRLSNNEQFF
TGTGCCAGCAGCTCCCTAGGGGACTACCAACGACTCAGCAACAATGAGCAGTTCTTC
>TRBV4-1|NA|TRBD2|TRBJ2-1
CASSPRFLAGPNEQFF
TGCGCCAGCAGTCCAAGATTTCTAGCGGGACCTAATGAGCAGTTCTTC
>TRBV19|NA|TRBD2|TRBJ2-7
CASRLTSGSSYEQYF
TGTGCCAGTAGGCTTACTAGCGGGAGCTCCTACGAGCAGTACTTC
>TRBV6-5|NA|TRBD1|TRBJ1-5
CASGTGGGQPQHF
TGTGCCAGCGGGACAGGGGGTGGTCAGCCCCAGCATTTT
>TRBV4-1|NA|NA|TRBJ1-4
CASSQDDGVSPTNEKLFF
TGCGCCAGCAGCCAAGATGACGGAGTTTCCCCAACTAATGAAAAACTGTTTTTT
>TRBV9|NA|TRBD1|TRBJ2-5
CASSGLTGYMETQYF
TGTGCCAGCAGCGGATTGACAGGGTATATGGAGACCCAGTACTTC
>TRBV11-1|NA|NA|TRBJ1-2
CASRLTDGHNYGYTF
TGTGCCAGCAGACTGACGGACGGACATAACTATGGCTACACCTTC
>TRBV5-5|NA|TRBD1|TRBJ1-3
CASSLGTGGRSGNTIYF
TGTGCCAGCAGCTTGGGGACAGGGGGCCGCTCTGGAAACACCATATATTTT
>TRBV28|NA|NA|TRBJ2-2
CASSSITGLPNTGELFF
TGTGCCAGCAGTTCGATTACGGGACTCCCGAACACCGGGGAGCTGTTTTTT